The TCR beta chain described here comes from a study of blood T cells in healthy people across ages. About the research overall: Per two T cells, about one barcoded beta molecule was captured through template switching.

The authors ran a second PCR of about 6 to 11 cycles using a sample-barcoded 5' primer and a J-beta primer mix. TCRdb reprocessed the 5' RACE reads via MiXCR and lists one record per CDR3 protein. The table lists roughly 1 million distinct CDR3 sequences, around 27% of them singletons, with approximately 0.71% in the top ten. This clonotype was recorded a few times. Its antigen remains unknown. Per germline, CDR1 SNHLY and CDR2 FYNNEI. Between the trimmed V and J ends, which lost 10 bases and 0 bases, there was a span of 21 bases. This CDR3 has 17 amino acids. Broader study findings: In long-lived donors, naive CD4+ cell counts and diversity exceeded those of aged donors.

These data were also reused for a study on T cells of mothers and their children. Per that paper: Per mother, over 9 million TCR beta CDR3 reads were obtained; per child, roughly 2.8 million. Among related mother-child pairs, overlap was slightly higher than in unrelated pairs, though not significantly.

V gene TRBV2 combines with J gene TRBJ1-4; D call uncertain. The TCR comes from a girl between 2 and 10 years old in good health. Sequences were obtained from blood. Here the CDR3 reads CAITQPFNAATNEKLFF. CDR3 coding DNA: TGTGCCATAACCCAACCGTTTAATGCCGCAACTAATGAAAAACTGTTTTTT.